This passage covers 13 T cell receptor beta chains from one sample sequenced in a study of control samples from healthy donors and cancer patients. Clones were sequenced by immunoSEQ multiplex PCR, and TCRdb holds only the in-frame ones, with some missing. This table holds 350,000 to 450,000 clones, over 75% found once. Sequencing was done on a sample of PBMCs. Receptors originate from a man aged 35-49 years with head and neck cancer.

The chain uses TRBV30 and TRBJ2-1; D ambiguous. The germline gives CDR1 GTSNPN, CDR2 SVGIG (reference sequence). The CDR3 is made up of 16 amino acids. Trimming left V 0 bases short and J 3 bases short, with 15 bases between. The CDR3 sequence: CAWSVLALPIYNEQFF. DNA for the CDR3: TGTGCCTGGAGTGTCCTGGCCCTCCCGATCTACAATGAGCAGTTCTTC.

This clone turned up a few times. The chain joins TRBV14 to TRBJ1-6; D possibly corresponds to TRBD1 (5 bases). This CDR3 spans 16 amino acids. The V gene lost 3 bases and the J gene lost 7 bases, with 16 bases spanning the gap. Germline CDR1 is SGHDN and CDR2 is FVKESK. Written as DNA, the CDR3 is TGTGCCAGCAGCCAGAAGTGGGGGGTAGGGAATTCACCCCTCCACTTT. Translation: CASSQKWGVGNSPLHF.

The chain uses TRBV6-2 or TRBV6-3 and TRBJ2-5; 9 nucleotides line up with TRBD2. V trimming: 2 bases; J trimming: 3 bases; junction bases outside the gene matches: 7. The CDR3 has 16 amino acids. Looked up from germline, CDR1 is MNHEY and CDR2 is SVGEGT. Written as DNA, the CDR3 is TGTGCCAGCAGTTACCCGTCGGGACTAGCTAAAGAGACCCAGTACTTC. This sequence encodes CASSYPSGLAKETQYF.

This chain connects TRBV5-1 to TRBJ1-1; 7 bases fit TRBD1. CDR3 length: 15 residues. The germline gives CDR1 SGHRS, CDR2 YFSETQ. V lost 6 bases, J lost 0 bases, and 8 bases stayed unmatched. The CDR3 protein is CASTLDGQVNTEAFF. The CDR3 DNA sequence: TGCGCCAGCACTCTCGACGGACAGGTGAACACTGAAGCTTTCTTT.

The chain has TRBV6-6 and TRBJ1-1; D not resolved. Germline assignment: CDR1 MNHNY and CDR2 SVGAGI (reference sequence). The CDR3 runs 11 residues. Trimming removed 6 bases at V and 8 bases at J, with 10 bases between. CDR3 sequence reads: CASSRTKEAFF. The CDR3 bases are TGTGCCAGCAGCAGAACCAAAGAAGCTTTCTTT.

V and J are TRBV7-2 and TRBJ1-3; D is ambiguous. Between the trimmed V and J ends, which lost 5 bases and 1 base, there was a span of 21 bases. The CDR3 sequence is 18 residues long. Germline V gives CDR1 SGHTA, CDR2 FQGNSA. CDR3 DNA sequence: TGTGCCAGCAGCCGTGAGACTTATCAGAAAGCATCTGGAAACACCATATATTTT. This encodes CASSRETYQKASGNTIYF. Full variable domain (remainder filled in from reference TRBV7-2 and TRBJ1-3): GAGVSQSPSNKVTEKGKDVELRCDPISGHTALYWYRQSLGQGLEFLIYFQGNSAPDKSGLPSDRFSAERTGGSVSTLTIQRTQQEDSAVYLCASSRETYQKASGNTIYFGEGSWLTVV.

The J gene is TRBJ1-4, the V gene TRBV6-1; unclear D gene. CDR1 and CDR2 from the germline V gene are MNHNS and SASEGT. The CDR3 is 15 amino acids. V lost 2 bases and J lost 0, with 7 bases in between. The DNA for the CDR3 is TGTGCCAGCAGTGAATTCGGGACAACTAATGAAAAACTGTTTTTT. As protein: CASSEFGTTNEKLFF.

A few counts support this clone. This sequence joins TRBV10-2 and TRBJ2-7; tentatively, D is TRBD1 or TRBD2 (7 bases each). The CDR3 has 13 residues. The V gene lost 8 bases and the J gene lost 2 bases, with 13 bases spanning the gap. The germline V gene encodes CDR1 WSHSY and CDR2 SAAADI. The CDR3 nucleotides are TGCGCCAGCCAGCAGGGGGGGCCCTACGAGCAGTACTTC. Protein: CASQQGGPYEQYF.

The V gene is TRBV6-5, the J gene TRBJ1-6; the match to TRBD1 covers 9 bases. The CDR3 consists of 15 residues. Germline V gene lookup returns CDR1 MNHEY and CDR2 SVGAGI. V gave up 5 bases and J gave up 7 bases; unmatched junction bases: 6. The CDR3 region has the DNA TGTGCCAGCAGTACCGCGACAGGGGGGAATTCACCCCTCCACTTT. Translation gives CASSTATGGNSPLHF.

The gene calls are TRBV5-1 and TRBJ2-3; 8 bases map to TRBD2. The ends lost 4 bases at V and 4 bases at J; junction bases unmatched: 23. Per germline, CDR1 SGHRS and CDR2 YFSETQ. The CDR3 loop spans 20 amino acids. CDR3 sequence: CASSPSTPSRYGGAPDTQYF. CDR3 DNA sequence: TGCGCCAGCAGCCCGAGTACCCCCTCCCGGTACGGGGGGGCCCCAGATACGCAGTATTTT.

The chain carries TRBV9 and TRBJ1-2; D gene ambiguous. CDR3 length: 13 residues. Deletions cut 0 bases from V and 7 bases from J, with 10 bases between. Germline V gene data show CDR1 as SGDLS and CDR2 as YYNGEE. The CDR3 DNA follows: TGTGCCAGCAGCGTAGGGCGCGGTTTTGGCTACACCTTC. Its translation is CASSVGRGFGYTF.

The CDR3 bases are TGTGCCAGCAGCCGGGAGTTAGGCTATGAGCAGTTCTTC. Encoded protein: CASSRELGYEQFF. The genes are TRBV4-2 and TRBJ2-1, with a weak D call TRBD2 (5 bases). CDR3 size: 13 residues. Germline CDR1 LGHNA, CDR2 YNFKEQ. The V and J ends lost 4 bases and 8 bases respectively, with 12 bases between them.

V usage is TRBV7-2 and J usage is TRBJ1-5, with TRBD1 identical over 12 bases. The CDR3 is 14 residues long. Germline CDR1 and CDR2: SGHTA and FQGNSA. With V trimmed by 5 bases and J by 6 bases, 2 bases remained unmatched. In nucleotides, the CDR3 is TGTGCCAGCAGCGGGACAGGGGGCCTTCAGCCCCAGCATTTT. It yields the protein CASSGTGGLQPQHF.